This T cell receptor (beta chain) emerged from a study of T cell clonotyping in hematopoietic cell transplantation. Study observations and caveats: Without cell sorting, CD4 versus CD8 contributions remain unresolved.

Note on this clone: What it binds is unknown.

The length of the CDR3 is 15 residues. V dropped 0 bases and J dropped 2 bases, with 7 bases sitting between them. Germline V gene lookup returns CDR1 SGHTA and CDR2 FQGNSA. Blood collection times were about day -28 and days 30, 100, 180 posttransplant. Data came from immunoSEQ multiplex PCR; TCRdb stores just in-frame clones and leaves some out. The data contain roughly 7,000 clones, 89% of them singletons. The clonotype comes from a female patient between 50 and 60 years old who had an allogeneic stem cell transplant from an unrelated donor, so the T cells may come from the graft donor. Some clones in this sample may be carry-over from other donors' samples. The chain is built from TRBV7-2 and TRBJ2-2; D not resolved. Sequencing used PBMCs, obtained 30 days after allogeneic stem cell transplant. The DNA for the CDR3 is TGTGCCAGCAGCTTAGCGGCCGCCAACACCGGGGAGCTGTTTTTT. Translated, it gives CASSLAAANTGELFF.